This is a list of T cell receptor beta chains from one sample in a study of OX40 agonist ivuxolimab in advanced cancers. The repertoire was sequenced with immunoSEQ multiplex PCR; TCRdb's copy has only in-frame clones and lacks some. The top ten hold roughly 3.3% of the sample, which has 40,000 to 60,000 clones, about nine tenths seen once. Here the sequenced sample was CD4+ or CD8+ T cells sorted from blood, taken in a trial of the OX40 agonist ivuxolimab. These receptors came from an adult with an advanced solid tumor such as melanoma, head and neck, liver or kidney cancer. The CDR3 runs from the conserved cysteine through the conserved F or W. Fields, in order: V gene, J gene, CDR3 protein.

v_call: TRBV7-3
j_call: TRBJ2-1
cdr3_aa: CASSPIRGRGDPYNEQFF

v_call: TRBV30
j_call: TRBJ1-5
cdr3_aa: CAWSRGGWQPQHF

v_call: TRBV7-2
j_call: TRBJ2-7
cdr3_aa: CASSLVPGGTYEQYF

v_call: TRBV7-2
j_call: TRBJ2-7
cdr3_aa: CASKGSSYEQYF

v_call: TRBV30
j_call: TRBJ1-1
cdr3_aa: CAWSTWTVNTEAFF

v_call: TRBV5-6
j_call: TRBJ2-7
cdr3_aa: CASSPLAGGISSYEQYF

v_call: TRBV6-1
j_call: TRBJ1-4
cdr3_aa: CASSSGGQFPEKLFF

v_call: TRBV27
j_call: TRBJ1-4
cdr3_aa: CASSPLMGGDEKLFF

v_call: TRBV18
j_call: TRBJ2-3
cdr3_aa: CASSPVSTDTQYF

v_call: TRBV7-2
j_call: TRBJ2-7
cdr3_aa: CASSFPTGGYEQYF

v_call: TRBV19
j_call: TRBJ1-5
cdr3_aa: CASQSQRGPINQPQHF

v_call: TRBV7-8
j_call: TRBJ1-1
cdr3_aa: CASSLDWARQKNTEAFF

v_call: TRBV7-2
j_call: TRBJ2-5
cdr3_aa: CASSWKRQGGETQYF

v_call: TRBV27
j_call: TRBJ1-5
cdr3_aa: CASSTRPDRVGNQPQHF

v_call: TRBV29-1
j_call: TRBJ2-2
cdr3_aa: CSVLVNTGELFF

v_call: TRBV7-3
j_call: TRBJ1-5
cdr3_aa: CASSLGQINQPQHF